A selection of T cell receptor beta chains follows, all from one sample in a study of identical twins. TCRdb re-derived calls from the 5' RACE reads in MiXCR, one entry per CDR3 protein. The data hold around 470,000 distinct CDR3 sequences, with approximately 15% observed a single time. Another study also made use of these data, one on yellow fever vaccine responses in identical twins.

The source material was CD4+ T cells sorted from blood. These receptors were obtained from a woman aged 18-29 years in good health. Both conserved end residues are part of each CDR3. D genes are given only for firm matches. Size tells how often a clone was seen (once, few, many) or the class of an expanded clone, and some rows leave it out.

v_call: TRBV21-1
d_call: NA
j_call: TRBJ1-2
clone_size: NA
cdr3_nt: TGTGCCAGCAGCAAAGTGGGATCCTTCTATGGCTACACCTTC
cdr3_aa: CASSKVGSFYGYTF

v_call: TRBV2
d_call: TRBD2
j_call: TRBJ2-7
clone_size: NA
cdr3_nt: TGTGCCAGCAGTAGGACTAGCCTGTCCTACGAGCAGTACTTC
cdr3_aa: CASSRTSLSYEQYF

v_call: TRBV5-1
d_call: TRBD2
j_call: TRBJ2-5
clone_size: NA
cdr3_nt: TGCGCCAGCAGCTCCGGACTAGCGGGGGGGCCGCGGTTGGAGACCCAGTACTTC
cdr3_aa: CASSSGLAGGPRLETQYF

v_call: TRBV7-9
d_call: NA
j_call: TRBJ2-5
clone_size: NA
cdr3_nt: TGTGCCAGCAGCCATCGTGCGGCTTCCGTCCAAGAGACCCAGTACTTC
cdr3_aa: CASSHRAASVQETQYF

v_call: TRBV11-2
d_call: TRBD2
j_call: TRBJ2-7
clone_size: once
cdr3_nt: TGTGCCAGCAGTTTACATAACGGGACTAGCGGAATTTTTTCCTACGAGCAGTACTTC
cdr3_aa: CASSLHNGTSGIFSYEQYF

v_call: TRBV9
d_call: TRBD2
j_call: TRBJ2-3
clone_size: few
cdr3_nt: TGTGCCAGCAGCGTAGAAGCGGGAGGGAACACAGATACGCAGTATTTT
cdr3_aa: CASSVEAGGNTDTQYF

v_call: TRBV7-2
d_call: NA
j_call: TRBJ2-6
clone_size: NA
cdr3_nt: TGTGCCAGCAGCTTAGCGGAAGCCAACGTCCTGACTTTC
cdr3_aa: CASSLAEANVLTF

v_call: TRBV28
d_call: TRBD2
j_call: TRBJ2-2
clone_size: NA
cdr3_nt: TGTGCCAGCAGATCTAGCGGAGTGAACACCGGGGAGCTGTTTTTT
cdr3_aa: CASRSSGVNTGELFF

v_call: TRBV4-3
d_call: NA
j_call: TRBJ2-5
clone_size: few
cdr3_nt: TGCGCCAGCAGACTAATATTAGTTCAAGAGACCCAGTACTTC
cdr3_aa: CASRLILVQETQYF

v_call: TRBV6-6
d_call: NA
j_call: TRBJ1-5
clone_size: few
cdr3_nt: TGTGCCAGCAGCCTGGAGTCCAATCAGCCCCAGCATTTT
cdr3_aa: CASSLESNQPQHF

v_call: TRBV7-9
d_call: NA
j_call: TRBJ2-1
clone_size: few
cdr3_nt: TGTGCCAGCACCCAATTTCCCCAGGGAAACAATGAGCAGTTCTTC
cdr3_aa: CASTQFPQGNNEQFF

v_call: TRBV7-9
d_call: NA
j_call: TRBJ2-1
clone_size: NA
cdr3_nt: TGTGCCAGCAGCCCCGTGACTAGGTTGGGTGAGCAGTTCTTC
cdr3_aa: CASSPVTRLGEQFF

v_call: TRBV9
d_call: TRBD2
j_call: TRBJ2-1
clone_size: NA
cdr3_nt: TGTGCCAGCAGCGTTTCCAGCGGGAGCCCCAATGAGCAGTTCTTC
cdr3_aa: CASSVSSGSPNEQFF

v_call: TRBV5-6
d_call: TRBD1
j_call: TRBJ1-5
clone_size: few
cdr3_nt: TGTGCCAGCAGCTTCACGGGGACAGGGATTGGGCAGCCCCAGCATTTT
cdr3_aa: CASSFTGTGIGQPQHF

v_call: TRBV5-1
d_call: NA
j_call: TRBJ2-1
clone_size: NA
cdr3_nt: TGCGCCAGCAGCCCGGAGGGCCCCTCTGAGCAGTTCTTC
cdr3_aa: CASSPEGPSEQFF

v_call: TRBV4-3
d_call: NA
j_call: TRBJ2-2
clone_size: few
cdr3_nt: TGCGCCAGCAGCGGACCGGGTCCCCACACCGGGGAGCTGTTTTTT
cdr3_aa: CASSGPGPHTGELFF

v_call: TRBV5-1
d_call: TRBD1
j_call: TRBJ2-2
clone_size: NA
cdr3_nt: TGCGCCAGCAGCCCGAAGACAGGGGGCGCGACCGGGGAGCTGTTTTTT
cdr3_aa: CASSPKTGGATGELFF

v_call: TRBV12-3/TRBV12-4
d_call: TRBD2
j_call: TRBJ2-1
clone_size: NA
cdr3_nt: TGTGCCAGCAGCCTTGGGACTAGAGTGTGGAAGCAGTTCTTC
cdr3_aa: CASSLGTRVWKQFF

v_call: TRBV29-1
d_call: NA
j_call: TRBJ1-1
clone_size: many
cdr3_nt: TGCAGCGCTCCTGGACAATTGAACACTGAAGCTTTCTTT
cdr3_aa: CSAPGQLNTEAFF

v_call: TRBV19
d_call: NA
j_call: TRBJ2-1
clone_size: NA
cdr3_nt: TGTGCCAGTAGTATCGAGGTCACGAGCTCCTACAATGAGCAGTTCTTC
cdr3_aa: CASSIEVTSSYNEQFF

v_call: TRBV5-1
d_call: NA
j_call: TRBJ2-5
clone_size: many
cdr3_nt: TGCGCCAGCAGCTTGGGGCAGGGCCCCCGTGGAGAGACCCAGTACTTC
cdr3_aa: CASSLGQGPRGETQYF

v_call: TRBV7-9
d_call: NA
j_call: TRBJ1-4
clone_size: NA
cdr3_nt: TGTGCCAGCAGCATTACGGGGGGGGGTGAAAAACTGTTTTTT
cdr3_aa: CASSITGGGEKLFF

v_call: TRBV11-3
d_call: NA
j_call: TRBJ2-1
clone_size: NA
cdr3_nt: TGTGCCAGCAGCTTAGAACCCGGGGGCCGGCAGTTCTTC
cdr3_aa: CASSLEPGGRQFF

v_call: TRBV20-1
d_call: TRBD2
j_call: TRBJ2-3
clone_size: few
cdr3_nt: TGCAGTGCCTTCCGGCTAGCGGGGGGGGAAGATACGCAGTATTTT
cdr3_aa: CSAFRLAGGEDTQYF

v_call: TRBV6-2/TRBV6-3
d_call: TRBD2
j_call: TRBJ2-1
clone_size: NA
cdr3_nt: TGTGCCAGCAGTCGGTTGGCAGGGGCTATAGCGGGAGGCCCTAGCTCCTACAATGAGCAGTTCTTC
cdr3_aa: CASSRLAGAIAGGPSSYNEQFF

v_call: TRBV2
d_call: NA
j_call: TRBJ1-4
clone_size: few
cdr3_nt: TGTGCCAGCAGTTTGATGAGTGCGGGACAAAATGAAAAACTGTTTTTT
cdr3_aa: CASSLMSAGQNEKLFF

v_call: TRBV6-1
d_call: NA
j_call: TRBJ1-6
clone_size: NA
cdr3_nt: TGTGCCAGCAGTGAGAAGCTTTATAATTCACCCCTCCACTTT
cdr3_aa: CASSEKLYNSPLHF

v_call: TRBV28
d_call: NA
j_call: TRBJ2-5
clone_size: NA
cdr3_nt: TGTGCCAGCAGTGATTGGGATCAAGAGACCCAGTACTTC
cdr3_aa: CASSDWDQETQYF

v_call: TRBV11-3
d_call: TRBD1
j_call: TRBJ2-1
clone_size: few
cdr3_nt: TGTGCCAGCAGCCCACAGACAGGGTATGGTAGCTACAATGAGCAGTTCTTC
cdr3_aa: CASSPQTGYGSYNEQFF

v_call: TRBV2
d_call: NA
j_call: TRBJ2-1
clone_size: NA
cdr3_nt: TGTGCCAGCGGAAGGGGGGGGCCGGACAATGAGCAGTTCTTC
cdr3_aa: CASGRGGPDNEQFF

v_call: TRBV6-5
d_call: NA
j_call: TRBJ2-7
clone_size: NA
cdr3_nt: TGTGCCAGCAGTTACTCAATGGCAGGAACCTACGAGCAGTACTTC
cdr3_aa: CASSYSMAGTYEQYF

v_call: TRBV3-1
d_call: NA
j_call: TRBJ2-7
clone_size: once
cdr3_nt: TGTGCCAGCAGCCAACAGTACAGGGCCTACGAGCAGTACTTC
cdr3_aa: CASSQQYRAYEQYF

v_call: TRBV28
d_call: NA
j_call: TRBJ2-5
clone_size: NA
cdr3_nt: TGTGCCAGCACCCTTAGGCGCAGGGGAGAGACCCAGTACTTC
cdr3_aa: CASTLRRRGETQYF

v_call: TRBV5-1
d_call: TRBD2
j_call: TRBJ2-7
clone_size: NA
cdr3_nt: TGCGCCAGCAGCTTGTTGAGCGGGAGTTTCAACGAGCAGTACTTC
cdr3_aa: CASSLLSGSFNEQYF

v_call: TRBV5-1
d_call: TRBD1
j_call: TRBJ2-2
clone_size: NA
cdr3_nt: TGCGCCAGCGGACAGGGCGTTTGGACCGGGGAGCTGTTTTTT
cdr3_aa: CASGQGVWTGELFF

v_call: TRBV20-1
d_call: NA
j_call: TRBJ2-1
clone_size: NA
cdr3_nt: TGCAGTGCTAGAGATTTGGTGAGCTCCTACAATGAGCAGTTCTTC
cdr3_aa: CSARDLVSSYNEQFF

v_call: TRBV12-3/TRBV12-4
d_call: TRBD1
j_call: TRBJ2-1
clone_size: few
cdr3_nt: TGTGCCAGCAGTTTTTGGGACAGGAATGAGCAGTTCTTC
cdr3_aa: CASSFWDRNEQFF

v_call: TRBV5-1
d_call: NA
j_call: TRBJ2-5
clone_size: NA
cdr3_nt: TGCGCCAGCAGCTTGTCTGGTGAGGGGACCCAGTACTTC
cdr3_aa: CASSLSGEGTQYF

v_call: TRBV24-1
d_call: NA
j_call: TRBJ2-2
clone_size: NA
cdr3_nt: TGTGCCACCAGTGATTGGGGGAACACCGGGGAGCTGTTTTTT
cdr3_aa: CATSDWGNTGELFF

v_call: TRBV20-1
d_call: NA
j_call: TRBJ2-6
clone_size: few
cdr3_nt: TGCAGTGCTAGCGGGGGAAGCTCTGGGGCCAACGTCCTGACTTTC
cdr3_aa: CSASGGSSGANVLTF

v_call: TRBV6-2/TRBV6-3
d_call: NA
j_call: TRBJ2-7
clone_size: NA
cdr3_nt: TGTGCCACCACTAATTCCTACGAGCAGTACTTC
cdr3_aa: CATTNSYEQYF

v_call: TRBV20-1
d_call: TRBD2
j_call: TRBJ2-7
clone_size: NA
cdr3_nt: TGCAGTGCTAGCCCTCTAGCGGGAGGACGCTACGAGCAGTACTTC
cdr3_aa: CSASPLAGGRYEQYF